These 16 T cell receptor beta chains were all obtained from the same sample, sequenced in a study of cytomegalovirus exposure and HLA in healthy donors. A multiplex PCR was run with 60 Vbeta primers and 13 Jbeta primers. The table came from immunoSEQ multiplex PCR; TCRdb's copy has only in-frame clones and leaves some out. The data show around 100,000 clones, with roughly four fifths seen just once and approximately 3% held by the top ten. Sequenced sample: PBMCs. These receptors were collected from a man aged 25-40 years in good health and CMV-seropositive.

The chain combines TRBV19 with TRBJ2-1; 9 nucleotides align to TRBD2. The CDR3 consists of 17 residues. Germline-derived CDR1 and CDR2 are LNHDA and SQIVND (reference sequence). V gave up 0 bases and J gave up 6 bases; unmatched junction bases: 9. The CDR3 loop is CASSIDQGGLASNEQFF. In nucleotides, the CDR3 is TGTGCCAGTAGTATAGATCAGGGGGGACTAGCCAGCAATGAGCAGTTCTTC.

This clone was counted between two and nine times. As DNA, the CDR3 is TGTGCCAGCAGCTCCAACCTACCTGCGGGGGAGCAGTACTTC. It yields the protein CASSSNLPAGEQYF. The V gene is TRBV11-2, the J gene TRBJ2-7; tentative D call: TRBD2 (6 bases). Trimming shortened V by 4 bases and J by 7 bases, and 17 bases separated the two germline ends. CDR3 size: 14 residues. The germline CDR1 and CDR2 sequences are SGHAT and FQNNGV. Complete variable domain (other parts from reference TRBV11-2 and TRBJ2-7): EAGVAQSPRYKIIEKRQSVAFWCNPISGHATLYWYQQILGQGPKLLIQFQNNGVVDDSQLPKDRFSAERLKGVDSTLKIQPAKLEDSAVYLCASSSNLPAGEQYFGPGTRLTVT.

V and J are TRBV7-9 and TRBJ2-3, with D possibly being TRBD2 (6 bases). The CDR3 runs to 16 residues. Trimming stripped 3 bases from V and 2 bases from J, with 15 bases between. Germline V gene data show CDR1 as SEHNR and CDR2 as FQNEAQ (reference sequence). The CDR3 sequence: CASSFAGTAYTDTQYF. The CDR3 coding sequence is TGTGCCAGCAGCTTCGCCGGGACTGCCTACACAGATACGCAGTATTTT.

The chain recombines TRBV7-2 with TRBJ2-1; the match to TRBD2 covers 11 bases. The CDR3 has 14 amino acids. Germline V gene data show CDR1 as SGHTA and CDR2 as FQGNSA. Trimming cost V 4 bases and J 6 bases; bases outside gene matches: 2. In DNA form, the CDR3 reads TGTGCCAGCAGCTGGGGGACTAGCGGCAATGAGCAGTTCTTC. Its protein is CASSWGTSGNEQFF.

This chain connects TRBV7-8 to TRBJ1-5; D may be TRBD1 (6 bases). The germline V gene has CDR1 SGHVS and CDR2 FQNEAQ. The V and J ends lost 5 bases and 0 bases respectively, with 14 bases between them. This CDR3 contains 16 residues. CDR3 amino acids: CASSPSGTPSNQPQHF. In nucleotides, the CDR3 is TGTGCCAGCAGCCCCTCCGGGACACCTAGCAATCAGCCCCAGCATTTT.

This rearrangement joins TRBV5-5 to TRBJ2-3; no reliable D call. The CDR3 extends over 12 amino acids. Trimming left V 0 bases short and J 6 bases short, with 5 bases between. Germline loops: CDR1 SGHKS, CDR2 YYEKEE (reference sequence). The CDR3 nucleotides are TGTGCCAGCAGCTTGGATCCGGATACGCAGTATTTT. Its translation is CASSLDPDTQYF. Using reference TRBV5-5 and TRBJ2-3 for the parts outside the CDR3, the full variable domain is DAGVTQSPTHLIKTRGQQVTLRCSPISGHKSVSWYQQVLGQGPQFIFQYYEKEERGRGNFPDRFSARQFPNYSSELNVNALLLGDSALYLCASSLDPDTQYFGPGTRLTVL.

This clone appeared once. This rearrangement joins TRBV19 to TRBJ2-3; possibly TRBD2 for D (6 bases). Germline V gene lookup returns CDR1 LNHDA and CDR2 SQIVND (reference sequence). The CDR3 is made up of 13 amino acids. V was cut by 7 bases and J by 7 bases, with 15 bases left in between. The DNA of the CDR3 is TGTGCCAGTACCCCCGGAGGGGTAAATACGCAGTATTTT. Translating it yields CASTPGGVNTQYF. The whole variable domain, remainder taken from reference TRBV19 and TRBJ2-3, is DGGITQSPKYLFRKEGQNVTLSCEQNLNHDAMYWYRQDPGQGLRLIYYSQIVNDFQKGDIAEGYSVSREKKESFPLTVTSAQKNPTAFYLCASTPGGVNTQYFGPGTRLTVL.

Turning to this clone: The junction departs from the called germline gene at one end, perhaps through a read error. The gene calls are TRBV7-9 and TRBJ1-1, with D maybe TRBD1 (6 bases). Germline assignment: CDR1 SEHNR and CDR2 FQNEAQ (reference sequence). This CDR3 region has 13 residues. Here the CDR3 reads CSSSSQKGGEAFF. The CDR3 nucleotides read TGTTCCAGCAGTTCTCAGAAAGGGGGTGAAGCTTTCTTT.

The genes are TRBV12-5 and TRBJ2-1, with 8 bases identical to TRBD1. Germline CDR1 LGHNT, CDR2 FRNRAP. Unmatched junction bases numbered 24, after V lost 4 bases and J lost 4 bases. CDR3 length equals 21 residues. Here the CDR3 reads CASGSGGLGYNEQFSYNEQFF. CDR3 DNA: TGTGCTAGTGGTTCAGGGGGCTTAGGGTACAATGAGCAGTTCTCGTACAATGAGCAGTTCTTC. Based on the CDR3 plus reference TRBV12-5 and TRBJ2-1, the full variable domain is DARVTQTPRHKVTEMGQEVTMRCQPILGHNTVFWYRQTMMQGLELLAYFRNRAPLDDSGMPKDRFSAEMPDATLATLKIQPSEPRDSAVYFCASGSGGLGYNEQFSYNEQFFGPGTRLTVL.

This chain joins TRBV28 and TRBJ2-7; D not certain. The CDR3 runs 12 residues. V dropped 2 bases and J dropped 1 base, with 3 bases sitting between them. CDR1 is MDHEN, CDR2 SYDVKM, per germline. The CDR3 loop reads CASSLESYEQYF. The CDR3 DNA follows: TGTGCCAGCAGTTTAGAGTCCTACGAGCAGTACTTC. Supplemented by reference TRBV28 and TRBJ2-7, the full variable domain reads DVKVTQSSRYLVKRTGEKVFLECVQDMDHENMFWYRQDPGLGLRLIYFSYDVKMKEKGDIPEGYSVSREKKERFSLILESASTNQTSMYLCASSLESYEQYFGPGTRLTVT.

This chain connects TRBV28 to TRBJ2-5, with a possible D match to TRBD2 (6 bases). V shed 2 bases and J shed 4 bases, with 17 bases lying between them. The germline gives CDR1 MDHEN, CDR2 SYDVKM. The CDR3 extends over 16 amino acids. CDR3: CASSLPPMAGRETQYF. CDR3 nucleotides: TGTGCCAGCAGTTTACCGCCCATGGCCGGGAGAGAGACCCAGTACTTC.

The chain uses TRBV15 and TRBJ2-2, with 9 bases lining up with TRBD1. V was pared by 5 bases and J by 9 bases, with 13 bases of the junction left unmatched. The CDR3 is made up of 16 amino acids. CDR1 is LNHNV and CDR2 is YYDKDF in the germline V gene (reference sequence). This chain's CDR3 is CATSGPGTGWSRELFF. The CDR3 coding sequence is TGTGCCACCAGCGGTCCCGGGACAGGGTGGTCTCGGGAGCTGTTTTTT.

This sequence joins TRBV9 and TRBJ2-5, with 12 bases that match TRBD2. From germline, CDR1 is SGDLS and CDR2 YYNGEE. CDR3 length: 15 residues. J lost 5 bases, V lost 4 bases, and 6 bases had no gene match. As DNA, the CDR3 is TGTGCCAGCAGCCCACTAGCGGGAGGCCCCGAGACCCAGTACTTC. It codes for CASSPLAGGPETQYF.

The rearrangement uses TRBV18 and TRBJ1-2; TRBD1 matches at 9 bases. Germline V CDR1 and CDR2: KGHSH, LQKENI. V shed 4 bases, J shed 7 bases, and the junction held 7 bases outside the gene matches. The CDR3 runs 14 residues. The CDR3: CASSRTGEISGYTF. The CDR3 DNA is TGTGCCAGCTCACGGACAGGGGAAATAAGTGGCTACACCTTC.

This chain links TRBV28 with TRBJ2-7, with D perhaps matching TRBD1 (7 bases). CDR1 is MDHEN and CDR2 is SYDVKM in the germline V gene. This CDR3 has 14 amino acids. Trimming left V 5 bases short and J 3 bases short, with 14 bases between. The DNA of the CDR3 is TGTGCCAGCAGTCTTCAGGGGGGATACTACGAGCAGTACTTC. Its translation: CASSLQGGYYEQYF.

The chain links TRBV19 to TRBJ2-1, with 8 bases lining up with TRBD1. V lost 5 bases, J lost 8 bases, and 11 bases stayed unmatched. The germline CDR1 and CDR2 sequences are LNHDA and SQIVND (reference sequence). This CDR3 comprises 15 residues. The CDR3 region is CASSSSRQGWDEQFF. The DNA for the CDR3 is TGTGCCAGTAGTTCCTCCCGACAGGGGTGGGATGAGCAGTTCTTC.